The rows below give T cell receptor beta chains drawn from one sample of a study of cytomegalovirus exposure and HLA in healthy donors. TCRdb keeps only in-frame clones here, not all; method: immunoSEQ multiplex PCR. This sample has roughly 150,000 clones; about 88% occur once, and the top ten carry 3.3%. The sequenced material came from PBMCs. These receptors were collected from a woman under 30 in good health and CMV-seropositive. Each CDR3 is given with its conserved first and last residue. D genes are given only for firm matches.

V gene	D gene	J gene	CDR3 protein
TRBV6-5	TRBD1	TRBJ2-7	CASSDDRGSYEQYF
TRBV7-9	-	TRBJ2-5	CASSPRARRQETQYF
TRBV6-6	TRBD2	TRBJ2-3	CASIRGETDTQYF
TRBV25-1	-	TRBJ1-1	CASTPPGIHTEAFF
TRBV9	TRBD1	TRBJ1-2	CASSAGTGSASDYGYTF
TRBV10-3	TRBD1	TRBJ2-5	CATTDRVGETQYF
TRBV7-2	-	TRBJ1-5	CASSLDHRSNQPQHF
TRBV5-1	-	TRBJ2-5	CASSQDSSRTQYF
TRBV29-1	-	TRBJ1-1	CSGKQGPDTEAFF
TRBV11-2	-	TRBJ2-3	CASSLDVAGDSDTQYF
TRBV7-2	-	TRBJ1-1	CASSFGQLHTEAFF
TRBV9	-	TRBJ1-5	CASSVGGSNQPQHF
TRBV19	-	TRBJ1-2	CASSSAGFDGYTF
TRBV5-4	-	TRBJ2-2	CASSSDRAGELFF
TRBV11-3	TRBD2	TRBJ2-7	CASRGLAGDAYEQYF
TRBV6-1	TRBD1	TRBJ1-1	CASRAKGAWNTEAFF
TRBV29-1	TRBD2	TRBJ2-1	CSVEDVGPRGVNEQFF
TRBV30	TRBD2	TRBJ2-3	CAWSVGTTHTDTQYF
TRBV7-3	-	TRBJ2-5	CASSPGRKETQYF
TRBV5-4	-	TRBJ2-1	CASSPGQRNEQFF
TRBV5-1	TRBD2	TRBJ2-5	CASSLGAGAGLRETQYF
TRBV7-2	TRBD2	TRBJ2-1	CASSPRFGGGKVEQFF
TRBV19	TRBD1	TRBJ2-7	CASSRTGTSYEQYF
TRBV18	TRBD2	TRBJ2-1	CASSPPFGGSLNNEQFF
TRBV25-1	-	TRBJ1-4	CASSASGNNEKLFF
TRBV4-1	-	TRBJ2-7	CASSHESGLIPYEQYF
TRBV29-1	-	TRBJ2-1	CSVVIPSVSYNEQFF
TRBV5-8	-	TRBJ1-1	CASSHQGALMNTEAFF
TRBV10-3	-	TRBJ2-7	CAIRPAWGGKSYEQYF
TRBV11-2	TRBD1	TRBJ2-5	CASSLGQGGTQYF
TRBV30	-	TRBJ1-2	CAWFTSRNYGYTF
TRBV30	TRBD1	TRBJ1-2	CAWSYRGGEGYTF
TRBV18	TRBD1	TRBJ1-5	CASSPTTGLRQHF
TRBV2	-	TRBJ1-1	CASRLLASGTEAFF
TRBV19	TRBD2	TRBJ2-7	CASSIGLAGGRLYEQYF
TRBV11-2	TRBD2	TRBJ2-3	CASSLVAGALDTQYF
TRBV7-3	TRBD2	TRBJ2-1	CASSPGTSIRKDNEQFF
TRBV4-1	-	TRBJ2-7	CASSQGVRYEQYF
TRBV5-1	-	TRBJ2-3	CASKQGLTDTQYF
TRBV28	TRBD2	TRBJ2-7	CASSFTSGSKYEQYF
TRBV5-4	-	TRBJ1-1	CASSLPAADTEAFF
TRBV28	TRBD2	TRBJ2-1	CASSLPLAGGDNEQFF
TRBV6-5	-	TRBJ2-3	CASSQTDPTDTQYF
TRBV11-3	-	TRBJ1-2	CASSLDPGQFYGYTF
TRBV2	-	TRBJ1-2	CAIPGRGNYGYTF
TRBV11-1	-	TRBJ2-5	CASSHTEGRETQYF